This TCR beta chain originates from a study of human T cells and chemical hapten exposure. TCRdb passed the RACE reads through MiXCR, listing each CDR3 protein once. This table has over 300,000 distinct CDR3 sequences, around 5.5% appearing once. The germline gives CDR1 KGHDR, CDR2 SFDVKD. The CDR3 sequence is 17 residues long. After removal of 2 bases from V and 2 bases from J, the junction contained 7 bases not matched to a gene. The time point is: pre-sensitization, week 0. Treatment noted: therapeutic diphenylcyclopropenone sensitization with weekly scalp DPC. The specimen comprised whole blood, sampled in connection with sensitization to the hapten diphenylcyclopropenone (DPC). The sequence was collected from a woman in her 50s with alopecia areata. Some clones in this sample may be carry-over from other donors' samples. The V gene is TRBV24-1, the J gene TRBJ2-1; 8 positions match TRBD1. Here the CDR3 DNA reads TGTGCCACCAGTGATTCAACAGGGGGGTGGACCTACAATGAGCAGTTCTTC. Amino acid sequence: CATSDSTGGWTYNEQFF.